This T cell receptor (beta chain) was recorded in a study of blood T cell repertoires in COVID-19. Profiled with immunoSEQ multiplex PCR; TCRdb holds only in-frame clones, not every one. The data contain roughly 140,000 clones, roughly 88% of them singletons. CDR1 is LGHDT, CDR2 YNNKEL, per germline (reference sequence). With 4 bases clipped from V and 2 bases from J, the junction kept 4 bases outside the gene matches. The CDR3 sequence is 14 residues long. This chain joins TRBV3-1 (or the pseudogene TRBV3-2) and TRBJ1-1; the match to TRBD1 covers 7 bases. Sequenced material: peripheral blood. This receptor was taken from a woman in her forties or fifties with acute or convalescent COVID-19. The DNA of the CDR3 is TGTGCCAGCAGCCCAGGGACAGTTAACACTGAAGCTTTCTTT. It encodes CASSPGTVNTEAFF.